Described below is a single T cell receptor beta chain sequence and its context. The target of this receptor is not known. No per-base quality is available; no much larger clone lies one base away. TCR beta CDR3 regions were amplified from RNA transcripts. For the first round of RT-PCR on the TCR CDR3, the HTBI primer set was used together with the Qiagen OneStep RT-PCR kit. Libraries were constructed in a second round of multiplex PCR, after which size selection and purification were carried out. Libraries were sequenced paired-end with 100 bp reads on an Illumina HiSeq2000. Turning to the authors' computational methods: Raw data were processed with SOAPnuke, discarding reads with adapters, uncalled bases, mean Phred below 15, or no exact constant-primer or identifier match. High-quality paired reads were merged with COPE v1.2.5, and unique nucleotide sequences were defined as clonotypes. MiTCR v1.1 was used to align the clonotypes against IMGT TRBV, TRBD and TRBJ reference segments. Analysis was restricted to V-J combinations with a frequency above 0.0001, which covered over 98% of repertoires. The TCS score was defined as the ratio of F50 (clonal expansion) to E x V (chaos), calculated using BLOSUM62-based TCRdist between CDR3 peptides within each V-J. Welch's t-statistics and random forest reduced roughly 530 V-J features to around 14, which were used in a naive Bayes classifier (R e1071). TCRdb itself trimmed the public reads at Q25 with fastp, ran MiXCR and retained productive beta chains. Rows with a matching CDR3 protein are joined into one entry that keeps the most common DNA and genes. TCRdb, not the authors, supplied the V and J calls. The sample table lists 250,000 to 300,000 distinct CDR3 sequences, 15% to 20% of them with a count of one. Roughly 40% of the sample is taken by the ten largest.

Reading from cysteine to phenylalanine, the CDR3 counts 15 amino acids. The DNA shown is the 45-base CDR3, in frame from base 1. In the germline V gene, CDR1 corresponds to KGHSH and CDR2 to LQKENI. Trimming takes 3 bases off V and 2 bases off J; junction bases not matched to a gene: 5. Ophthalmopathy patients had moderately to severely active disease, with a Clinical Activity Score of 3 or more, a NOSPECS grade of 4 or more, and a disease duration of less than 3 months. Any patient with an uncontrolled infection, another autoimmune disease, pregnancy or lactation was excluded. Diagnoses were based on clinical symptoms, serum thyroxine and TRAb, thyroid ultrasound and orbital computed tomography. PBMCs were separated from over 9 ml of fresh peripheral blood using Ficoll-Paque density gradient centrifugation. Total RNA was extracted using Trizol reagent, and RNA quality was assessed on an Agilent 2100 Bioanalyzer.

The sample belongs to a study of T cells in Graves' hyperthyroidism and ophthalmopathy (dated by TCRdb to the late 2010s). About the investigation overall: Peripheral blood samples were taken at initial diagnosis, before any treatment was given. In about 6 Graves' hyperthyroidism patients, the study also compared T-cell repertoires from thyroid tissue with T-cell repertoires from blood. Once sampling was done, hyperthyroidism patients were given methimazole at a starting dose of 30 mg daily, whereas ophthalmopathy patients were given high-dose intravenous methylprednisolone. For training and testing, the 100 patients in the discovery cohort were randomly divided in a 7:3 ratio. TCR V-J signatures able to tell the groups apart were searched for in a discovery cohort of around 95 patients, of whom 40 to 45 had Graves' ophthalmopathy and more than 55 had stable Graves' hyperthyroidism. The paper reports TCR Vbeta CDR3 sequencing of roughly 140 peripheral blood samples: some 41 ophthalmopathy, some 80 hyperthyroidism and around 17 progressor patients. Prospective prediction of ophthalmopathy was tested in an independent validation cohort consisting of about 20 hyperthyroidism patients and 15 to 17 patients who later progressed to ophthalmopathy. What the study reported, not specific to this receptor: In validation, the model predicted progression to ophthalmopathy with roughly 70% sensitivity and approximately 78% specificity, a median of approximately 6.7 months before onset. Most expanded thyroid clonotypes (frequency above 0.001) were also found in blood, which suggests that blood repertoires may mirror thyroid immune responses. No statistical method was used to set the sample size in advance, and investigators knew the group allocation. Ophthalmopathy was separated from stable hyperthyroidism by a 13 V-J signature model, with over 85% sensitivity and roughly 84% specificity obtained in cross-validation and 80%/75% obtained in testing.

The sequence derives from a man between 45 and 60 years old with Graves' ophthalmopathy. The chain joins TRBV18 to TRBJ2-7; 9 junctional bases match TRBD2. The sample taken for sequencing was blood. The CDR3 loop reads CASSPTAGGPYEQYF. The DNA sequence reads TGTGCCAGCTCACCGACGGCGGGAGGGCCCTACGAGCAGTACTTC.